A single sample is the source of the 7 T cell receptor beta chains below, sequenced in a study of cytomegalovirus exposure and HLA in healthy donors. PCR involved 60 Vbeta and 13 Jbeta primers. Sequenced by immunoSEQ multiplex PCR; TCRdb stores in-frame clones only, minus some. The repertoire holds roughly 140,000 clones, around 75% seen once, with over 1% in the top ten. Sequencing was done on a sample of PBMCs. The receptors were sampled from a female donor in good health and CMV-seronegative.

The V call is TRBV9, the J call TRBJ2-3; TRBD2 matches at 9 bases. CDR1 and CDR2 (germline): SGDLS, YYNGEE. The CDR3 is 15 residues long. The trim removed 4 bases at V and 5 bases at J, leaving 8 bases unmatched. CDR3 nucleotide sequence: TGTGCCAGCAGCATTTTAGCGGGAGTCCAAGATACGCAGTATTTT. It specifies CASSILAGVQDTQYF.

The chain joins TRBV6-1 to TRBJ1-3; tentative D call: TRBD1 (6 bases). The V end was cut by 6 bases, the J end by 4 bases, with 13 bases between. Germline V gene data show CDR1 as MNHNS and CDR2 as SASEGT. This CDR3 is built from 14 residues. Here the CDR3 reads CASSPQGSGNTIYF. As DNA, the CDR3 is TGTGCCAGCAGCCCACAGGGTTCCGGAAACACCATATATTTT.

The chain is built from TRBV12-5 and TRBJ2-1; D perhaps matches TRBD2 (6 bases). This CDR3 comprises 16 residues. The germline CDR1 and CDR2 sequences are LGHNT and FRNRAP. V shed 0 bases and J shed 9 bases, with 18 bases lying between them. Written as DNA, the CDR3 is TGTGCTAGTGGTTTGGTACGGGGGAACGACAGAGGTGAGCAGTTCTTC. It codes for CASGLVRGNDRGEQFF.

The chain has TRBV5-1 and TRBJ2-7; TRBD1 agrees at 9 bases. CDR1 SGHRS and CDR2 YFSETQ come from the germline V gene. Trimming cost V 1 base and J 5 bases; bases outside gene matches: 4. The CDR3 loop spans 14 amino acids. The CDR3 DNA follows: TGCGCCAGCAGCTTGTCGGACAGGGGAGACGAGCAGTACTTC. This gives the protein CASSLSDRGDEQYF. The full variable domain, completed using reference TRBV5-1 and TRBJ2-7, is KAGVTQTPRYLIKTRGQQVTLSCSPISGHRSVSWYQQTPGQGLQFLFEYFSETQRNKGNFPGRFSGRQFSNSRSEMNVSTLELGDSALYLCASSLSDRGDEQYFGPGTRLTVT.

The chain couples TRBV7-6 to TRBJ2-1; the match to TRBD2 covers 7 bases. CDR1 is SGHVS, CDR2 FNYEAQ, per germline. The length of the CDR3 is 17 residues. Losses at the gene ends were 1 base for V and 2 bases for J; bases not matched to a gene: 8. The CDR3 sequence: CASSLVSAGAPYNEQFF. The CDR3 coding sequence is TGTGCCAGCAGCTTAGTCTCGGCGGGAGCCCCCTACAATGAGCAGTTCTTC.

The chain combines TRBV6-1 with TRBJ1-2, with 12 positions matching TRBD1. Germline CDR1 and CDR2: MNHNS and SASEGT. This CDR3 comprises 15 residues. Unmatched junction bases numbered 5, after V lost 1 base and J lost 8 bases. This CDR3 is CASSEVGQGARGYTF. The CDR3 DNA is TGTGCCAGCAGTGAAGTGGGACAGGGGGCGCGGGGCTACACCTTC.

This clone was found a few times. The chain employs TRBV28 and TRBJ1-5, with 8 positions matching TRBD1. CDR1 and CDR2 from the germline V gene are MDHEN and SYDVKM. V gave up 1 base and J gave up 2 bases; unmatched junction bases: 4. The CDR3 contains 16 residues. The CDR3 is CASSLSGGAGNQPQHF. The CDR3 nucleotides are TGTGCCAGCAGTTTATCAGGGGGCGCGGGCAATCAGCCCCAGCATTTT.